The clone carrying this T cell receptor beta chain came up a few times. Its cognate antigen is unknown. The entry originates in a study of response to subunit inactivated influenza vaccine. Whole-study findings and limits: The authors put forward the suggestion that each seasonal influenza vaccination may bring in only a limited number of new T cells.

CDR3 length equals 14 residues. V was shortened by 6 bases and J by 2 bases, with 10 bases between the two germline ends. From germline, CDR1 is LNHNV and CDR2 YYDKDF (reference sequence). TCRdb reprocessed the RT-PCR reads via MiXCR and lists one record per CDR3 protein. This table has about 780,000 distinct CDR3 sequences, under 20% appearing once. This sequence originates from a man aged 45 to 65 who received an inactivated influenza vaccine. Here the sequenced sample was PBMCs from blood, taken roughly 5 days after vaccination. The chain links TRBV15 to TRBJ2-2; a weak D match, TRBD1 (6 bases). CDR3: CATRADSNTGELFF. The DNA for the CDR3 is TGTGCCACCAGGGCGGACAGCAACACCGGGGAGCTGTTTTTT.